Below, 14 T cell receptor beta chains from the same sample are listed, as sequenced in a study of cytotoxic CD8 clonotypes in ibrutinib-treated CLL. Data came from immunoSEQ multiplex PCR; TCRdb stores just in-frame clones and leaves some out. Found here are over 100,000 clones, over 75% of them singletons; the top ten hold roughly 2%. The material sequenced was PBMCs, taken after 24 months of ibrutinib treatment. These receptors were taken from a human donor with chronic lymphocytic leukemia.

This sequence joins TRBV9 and TRBJ1-3; D is unresolved. The CDR3 sequence is 15 residues long. V lost 0 bases and J 7 bases, leaving 14 bases between the germline ends. The germline V gene encodes CDR1 SGDLS and CDR2 YYNGEE. This CDR3 reads CASSVDGQAGNTIYF. The CDR3 DNA reads as TGTGCCAGCAGCGTAGATGGTCAGGCCGGGAACACCATATATTTT. The complete variable domain, with remaining parts taken from reference TRBV9 and TRBJ1-3, reads DSGVTQTPKHLITATGQRVTLRCSPRSGDLSVYWYQQSLDQGLQFLIQYYNGEERAKGNILERFSAQQFPDLHSELNLSSLELGDSALYFCASSVDGQAGNTIYFGEGSWLTVV.

This CDR3 reads CASSASGTSAAEQFF. The CDR3 coding sequence is TGTGCCAGCAGCGCCTCCGGGACTAGCGCCGCGGAGCAGTTCTTC. This sequence joins TRBV9 and TRBJ2-1; TRBD2 aligns across 10 bases. V shed 3 bases and J 10 bases; nucleotides not matched to a gene: 10. The CDR3 totals 15 residues. Per germline, CDR1 SGDLS and CDR2 YYNGEE.

J is TRBJ2-3 and V is TRBV5-1; D unclear. Trimming left V 1 base short and J 2 bases short, with 5 bases between. Germline CDR1 reads SGHRS; CDR2 reads YFSETQ. There are 13 residues in the CDR3. The CDR3 region has the DNA TGCGCCAGCAGCTTGCTAGTCACAGATACGCAGTATTTT. Translation gives CASSLLVTDTQYF.

This sequence joins TRBV4-3 and TRBJ2-5, with 8 bases lining up with TRBD1. The ends lost 1 base at V and 5 bases at J; junction bases unmatched: 6. The CDR3 covers 15 residues. CDR1 LGHNA and CDR2 YSLEER come from the germline V gene. Here the CDR3 DNA reads TGCGCCAGCAGCCAAGGGACAGGGCCAGGGGAGACCCAGTACTTC. Translating gives CASSQGTGPGETQYF.

J is TRBJ1-4 and V is TRBV7-2; D gene ambiguous. With 0 bases removed from V and 4 bases from J, the gap between germline ends came to 9 bases. The CDR3 runs 15 residues. Germline CDR1 is SGHTA and CDR2 is FQGNSA. The CDR3 region is CASSLAGSVNEKLFF. CDR3 coding DNA: TGTGCCAGCAGCTTAGCAGGCTCGGTTAATGAAAAACTGTTTTTT.

This clone was detected once. This rearrangement joins TRBV5-6 to TRBJ2-5, with 8 bases identical to TRBD2. The ends lost 0 bases at V and 2 bases at J; junction bases unmatched: 3. Germline values: CDR1 SGHDT, CDR2 YYEEEE. This CDR3 region has 15 residues. CDR3 protein: CASSLVAGGQETQYF. Written as DNA, the CDR3 is TGTGCCAGCAGCTTGGTGGCGGGGGGACAAGAGACCCAGTACTTC. The full variable domain, in which reference TRBV5-6 and TRBJ2-5 provide the parts outside the CDR3, is DAGVTQSPTHLIKTRGQQVTLRCSPKSGHDTVSWYQQALGQGPQFIFQYYEEEERQRGNFPDRFSGHQFPNYSSELNVNALLLGDSALYLCASSLVAGGQETQYFGPGTRLLVL.

The chain is built from TRBV4-3 and TRBJ1-2; 8 positions match TRBD1. In germline, CDR1 is LGHNA, CDR2 YSLEER. With V trimmed by 4 bases and J by 5 bases, 12 bases remained unmatched. The CDR3 covers 16 residues. The CDR3 DNA follows: TGCGCCAGCAGCCTGGTCCAGTCGACAGGGGCTTATGGCTACACCTTC. Amino acid sequence: CASSLVQSTGAYGYTF.

This chain links TRBV11-3 with TRBJ2-7; 7 bases fit TRBD1. This CDR3 is built from 15 residues. Unmatched junction bases numbered 7, after V lost 3 bases and J lost 2 bases. The germline V gene encodes CDR1 SGHNT and CDR2 YENEEA. CDR3 coding DNA: TGTGCCAGCAGCTTTTCGACCGGGACAGCCTACGAGCAGTACTTC. Amino acid sequence: CASSFSTGTAYEQYF.

This sequence joins TRBV5-1 and TRBJ1-1; no reliable D call. Germline assignment: CDR1 SGHRS and CDR2 YFSETQ. The CDR3 covers 15 residues. Trimming pared 0 bases from V and 0 bases from J, leaving 9 bases between. Here the CDR3 reads CASSLAATMNTEAFF. Here the CDR3 DNA reads TGCGCCAGCAGCTTGGCAGCTACAATGAACACTGAAGCTTTCTTT. Combining the CDR3 with reference TRBV5-1 and TRBJ1-1 gives the whole variable domain KAGVTQTPRYLIKTRGQQVTLSCSPISGHRSVSWYQQTPGQGLQFLFEYFSETQRNKGNFPGRFSGRQFSNSRSEMNVSTLELGDSALYLCASSLAATMNTEAFFGQGTRLTVV.

V is TRBV18 and J is TRBJ2-5; unclear D gene. The CDR3 has 13 amino acids. Germline V gene sequence: CDR1 KGHSH, CDR2 LQKENI. V lost 3 bases and J lost 5, with 10 bases in between. Here the CDR3 DNA reads TGTGCCAGCTCACCCCCAGCCGGGGAGACCCAGTACTTC. Amino acid sequence: CASSPPAGETQYF.

The chain recombines TRBV25-1 with TRBJ1-1; perhaps TRBD1 as D (5 bases). Trimming removed 8 bases from V and 1 base from J, with 14 bases in between. Germline assignment: CDR1 MGHDK and CDR2 SYGVNS. The CDR3 spans 14 residues. CDR3 DNA sequence: TGTGCCAGCTCGAGGGGAGGGGAGAACACTGAAGCTTTCTTT. Residues: CASSRGGENTEAFF.

This chain links TRBV11-2 with TRBJ2-3; 7 bases match TRBD1. Losses at the gene ends were 5 bases for V and 1 base for J; bases not matched to a gene: 6. The CDR3 totals 15 residues. Germline CDR1 reads SGHAT; CDR2 reads FQNNGV. This chain's CDR3 is CASSRDRGGTDTQYF. In DNA, the CDR3 is TGTGCCAGCAGCCGGGACAGAGGTGGCACAGATACGCAGTATTTT.

The rearrangement links TRBV28 to TRBJ1-3, with 8 positions matching TRBD1. This CDR3 has 17 amino acids. Germline CDR1 and CDR2: MDHEN and SYDVKM. The J segment lost 0 bases and the V segment lost 9 bases, leaving 13 bases of the junction unmatched. CDR3: CASWQGGQGASGNTIYF. For the CDR3, the DNA is TGTGCCAGTTGGCAGGGGGGTCAGGGGGCCTCTGGAAACACCATATATTTT.

This chain joins TRBV28 and TRBJ1-2; D may be TRBD1 (5 bases). Trimming pared 2 bases from V and 4 bases from J, leaving 14 bases between. This CDR3 has 15 residues. Per germline, CDR1 MDHEN and CDR2 SYDVKM. CDR3 DNA sequence: TGTGCCAGCAGTTTAGGGGCCGGTCAGACCTATGGCTACACCTTC. It is translated as CASSLGAGQTYGYTF.